Sequencing of this T cell receptor beta chain was carried out in a study of CD8+CD57+ T cells in acquired aplastic anemia (dated by TCRdb to between 2018 and 2020). With regard to the full study: A mean of approximately 3 ug of DNA, ranging from 0.2 to 27.4 ug, was extracted from sorted CD4+ and CD8+ cells.

V is pruned by 0 bases and J by 3 bases, leaving 4 bases of the junction without a gene match. Measured from the cysteine to the phenylalanine, the CDR3 is 15 residues long. Only the CDR3 portion is preserved as DNA: 45 bases, with reading frame beginning at the first base. Reading the germline V gene gives CDR1 SGDLS and CDR2 YYNGEE. Overall study outcomes, separate from this receptor: Although around 30 CD8+ CDR3 sequences were shared by patients and controls, these sequences appeared highly expressed in patients and within the immunodominant clones of patients. Patients and healthy controls showed no significant difference in CD8+ Simpson's diversity (P=0.060).

Genomic DNA served as template for TCR beta VDJ combination and CDR3 sequence profiling. An Illumina HiSeq 2000 was the platform used for TCR repertoire sequencing. The original pipeline was this. Repertoires were assessed using TRBV/TRBJ rearrangement plots, CDR3 size and DJ length profiles, and Simpson's diversity index. The most abundant DNA sequence in the deep sequencing data was defined as the immunodominant clone. CDR3 amino acid sequences were screened for sharing across subjects and compared with published repertoires and the VDJdb database. TCRdb itself trimmed the public reads at Q25 with fastp, ran MiXCR and retained productive beta chains. Rows are combined by CDR3 protein, so each entry shows the most common genes and DNA. The V and J calls were determined by TCRdb, not by the authors. The sample yields 200,000 or so distinct CDR3 sequences; around 66% were counted once. The ten largest clones capture 46% of the sample.

In this study, sorted CD4+ and CD8+ T cells from the blood of healthy subjects and of severe aplastic anemia patients had their TCR repertoires deep-sequenced. Ficoll-Paque density gradient centrifugation was used to isolate peripheral blood mononuclear cells. Before DNA extraction, CD4+ and CD8+ T cells were sorted with FACS or magnetic beads. A word on this clonotype: What this receptor recognizes is not known. No base qualities exist here, and no much larger clone lies one base off it.

The chain couples TRBV9 to TRBJ2-5; 8 central nucleotides agree with TRBD2. Material: sorted CD4+, CD8+, or CD8+CD57+ T cells (not recorded which) from PBMCs. The sequence was obtained from a human donor with severe aplastic anemia or a healthy control (not recorded which). CDR3 protein: CASSVVGGGKETQYF. The sequenced DNA: TGTGCCAGCAGCGTAGTCGGGGGGGGGAAAGAGACCCAGTACTTC.